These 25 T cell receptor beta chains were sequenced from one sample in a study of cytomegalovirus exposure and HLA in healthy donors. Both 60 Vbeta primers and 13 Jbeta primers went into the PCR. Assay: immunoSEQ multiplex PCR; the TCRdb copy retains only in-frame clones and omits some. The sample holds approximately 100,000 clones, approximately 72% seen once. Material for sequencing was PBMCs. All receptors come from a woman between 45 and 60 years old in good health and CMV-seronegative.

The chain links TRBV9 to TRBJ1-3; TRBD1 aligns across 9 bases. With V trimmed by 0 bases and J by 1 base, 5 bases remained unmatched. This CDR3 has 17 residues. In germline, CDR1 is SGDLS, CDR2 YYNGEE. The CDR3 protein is CASSVEDRGASGNTIYF. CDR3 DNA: TGTGCCAGCAGCGTAGAAGACAGGGGGGCTTCTGGAAACACCATATATTTT.

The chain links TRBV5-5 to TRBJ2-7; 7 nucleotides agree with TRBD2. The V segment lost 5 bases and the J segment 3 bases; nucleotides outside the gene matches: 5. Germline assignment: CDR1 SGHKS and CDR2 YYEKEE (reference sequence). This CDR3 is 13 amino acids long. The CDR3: CASRYSGRYEQYF. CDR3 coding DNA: TGTGCCAGCAGGTATAGCGGGCGCTACGAGCAGTACTTC.

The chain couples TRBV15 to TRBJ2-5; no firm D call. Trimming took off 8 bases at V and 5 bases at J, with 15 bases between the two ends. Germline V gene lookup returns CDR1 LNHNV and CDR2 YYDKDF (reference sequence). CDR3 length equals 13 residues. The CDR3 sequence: CATSEGLGETQYF. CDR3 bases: TGTGCCACCTCTGAAGGCCTCGGGGAGACCCAGTACTTC.

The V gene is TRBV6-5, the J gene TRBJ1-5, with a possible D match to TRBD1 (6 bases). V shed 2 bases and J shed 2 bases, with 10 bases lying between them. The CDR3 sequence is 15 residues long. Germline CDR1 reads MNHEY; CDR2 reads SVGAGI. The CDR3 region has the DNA TGTGCCAGCAGTTACACAGGGTCCGGCAATCAGCCCCAGCATTTT. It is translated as CASSYTGSGNQPQHF.

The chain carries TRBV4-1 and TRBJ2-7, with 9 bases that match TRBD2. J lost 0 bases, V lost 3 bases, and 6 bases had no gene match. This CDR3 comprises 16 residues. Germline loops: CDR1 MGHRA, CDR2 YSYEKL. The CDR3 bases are TGCGCCAGCAGCCACCAAGCGGGGGGAAGCTCCTACGAGCAGTACTTC. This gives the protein CASSHQAGGSSYEQYF.

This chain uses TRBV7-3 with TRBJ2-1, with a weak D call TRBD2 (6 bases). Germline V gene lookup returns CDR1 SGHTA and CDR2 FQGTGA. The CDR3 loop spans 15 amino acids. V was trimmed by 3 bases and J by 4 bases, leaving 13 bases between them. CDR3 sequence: CASSFPGLLYNEQFF. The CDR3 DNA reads TGTGCCAGCAGCTTCCCGGGACTCCTGTACAATGAGCAGTTCTTC.

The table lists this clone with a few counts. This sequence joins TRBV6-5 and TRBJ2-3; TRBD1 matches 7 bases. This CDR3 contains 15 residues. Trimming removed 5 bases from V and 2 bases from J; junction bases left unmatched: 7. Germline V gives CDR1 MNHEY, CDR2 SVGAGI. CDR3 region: CASSRIQGLTDTQYF. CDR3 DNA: TGTGCCAGCAGTAGGATACAGGGGCTCACAGATACGCAGTATTTT.

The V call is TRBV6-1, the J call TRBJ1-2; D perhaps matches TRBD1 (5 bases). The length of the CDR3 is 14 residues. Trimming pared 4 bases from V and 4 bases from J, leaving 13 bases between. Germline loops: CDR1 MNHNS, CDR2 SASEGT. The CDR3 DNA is TGTGCCAGCAGTGTCCAGGGTGAGAGCTATGGCTACACCTTC. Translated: CASSVQGESYGYTF.

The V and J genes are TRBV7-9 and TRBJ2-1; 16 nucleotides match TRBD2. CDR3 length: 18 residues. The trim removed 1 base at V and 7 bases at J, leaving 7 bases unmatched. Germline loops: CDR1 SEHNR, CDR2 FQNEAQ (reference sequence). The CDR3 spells CASSLVGTSGRARNEQFF. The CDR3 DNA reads TGTGCCAGCAGCTTAGTCGGGACTAGCGGGAGGGCCAGGAATGAGCAGTTCTTC.

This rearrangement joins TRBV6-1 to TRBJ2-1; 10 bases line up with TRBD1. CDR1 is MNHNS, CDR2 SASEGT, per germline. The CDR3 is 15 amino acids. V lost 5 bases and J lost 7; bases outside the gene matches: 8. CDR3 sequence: CASSLETGGTNEQFF. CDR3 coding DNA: TGTGCCAGCAGTTTGGAGACAGGGGGCACAAATGAGCAGTTCTTC.

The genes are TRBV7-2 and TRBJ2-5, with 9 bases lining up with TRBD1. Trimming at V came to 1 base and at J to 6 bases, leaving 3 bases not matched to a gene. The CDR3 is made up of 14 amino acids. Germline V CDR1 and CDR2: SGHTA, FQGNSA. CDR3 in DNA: TGTGCCAGCAGCTTAGGGGACAGGGCACAGACCCAGTACTTC. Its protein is CASSLGDRAQTQYF.

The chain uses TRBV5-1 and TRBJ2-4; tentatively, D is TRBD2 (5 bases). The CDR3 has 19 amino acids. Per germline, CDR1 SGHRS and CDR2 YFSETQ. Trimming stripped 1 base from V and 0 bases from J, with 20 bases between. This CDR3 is CASSLYRTGGSLAKNIQYF. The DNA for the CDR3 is TGCGCCAGCAGCTTGTATAGGACTGGCGGTTCTTTAGCCAAAAACATTCAGTACTTC.

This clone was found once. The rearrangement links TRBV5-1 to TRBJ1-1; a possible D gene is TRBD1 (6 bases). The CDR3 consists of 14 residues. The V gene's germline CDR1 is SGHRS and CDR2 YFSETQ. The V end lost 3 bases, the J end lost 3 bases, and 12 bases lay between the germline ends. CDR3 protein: CASSWTDSHTEAFF. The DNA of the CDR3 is TGCGCCAGCAGCTGGACGGACAGTCACACTGAAGCTTTCTTT.

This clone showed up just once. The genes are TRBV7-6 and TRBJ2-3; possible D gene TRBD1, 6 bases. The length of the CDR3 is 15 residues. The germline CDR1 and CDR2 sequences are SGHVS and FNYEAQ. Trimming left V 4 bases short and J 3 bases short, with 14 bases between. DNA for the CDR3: TGTGCCAGCAGCTCATCCAGGGGATATACAGATACGCAGTATTTT. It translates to CASSSSRGYTDTQYF.

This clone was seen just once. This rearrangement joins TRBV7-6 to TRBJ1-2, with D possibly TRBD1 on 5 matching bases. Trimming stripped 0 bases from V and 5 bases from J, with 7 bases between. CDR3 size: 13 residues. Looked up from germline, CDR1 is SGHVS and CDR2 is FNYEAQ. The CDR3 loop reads CASSLAAGYGYTF. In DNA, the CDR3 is TGTGCCAGCAGCTTAGCGGCAGGGTATGGCTACACCTTC.

CDR3 loop: CASSRTGRNSPLHF. The CDR3 bases are TGTGCCAGCAGCAGGACAGGGAGGAATTCACCCCTCCACTTT. The chain is built from TRBV7-8 and TRBJ1-6; 8 nucleotides match TRBD1. The germline V gene has CDR1 SGHVS and CDR2 FQNEAQ. This CDR3 has 14 amino acids. With 5 bases clipped from V and 7 bases from J, the junction kept 4 bases outside the gene matches.

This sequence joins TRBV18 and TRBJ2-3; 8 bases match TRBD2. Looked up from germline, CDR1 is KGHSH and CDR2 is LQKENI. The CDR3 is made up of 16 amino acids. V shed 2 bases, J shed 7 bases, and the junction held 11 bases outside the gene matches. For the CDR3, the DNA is TGTGCCAGCTCACCAGACGGGAGGGCCTTCGGAAATACGCAGTATTTT. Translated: CASSPDGRAFGNTQYF.

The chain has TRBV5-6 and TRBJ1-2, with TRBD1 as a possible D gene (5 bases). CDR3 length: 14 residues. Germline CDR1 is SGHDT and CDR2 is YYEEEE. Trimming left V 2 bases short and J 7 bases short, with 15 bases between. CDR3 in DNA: TGTGCCAGCAGCTTTGTTGGAAGGGACTTTGGCTACACCTTC. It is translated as CASSFVGRDFGYTF.

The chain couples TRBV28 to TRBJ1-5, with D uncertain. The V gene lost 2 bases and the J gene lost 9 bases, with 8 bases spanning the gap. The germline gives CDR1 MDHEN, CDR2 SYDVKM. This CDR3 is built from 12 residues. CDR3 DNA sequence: TGTGCCAGCAGTTTACCCGTCGGGCCCCAGCATTTT. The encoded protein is CASSLPVGPQHF.

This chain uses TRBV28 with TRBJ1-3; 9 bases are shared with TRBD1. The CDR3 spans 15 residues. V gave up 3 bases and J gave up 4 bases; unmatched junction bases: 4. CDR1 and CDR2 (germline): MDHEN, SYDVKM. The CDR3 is CASSFFGTGGNTIYF. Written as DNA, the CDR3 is TGTGCCAGCAGTTTTTTTGGGACAGGGGGAAACACCATATATTTT.

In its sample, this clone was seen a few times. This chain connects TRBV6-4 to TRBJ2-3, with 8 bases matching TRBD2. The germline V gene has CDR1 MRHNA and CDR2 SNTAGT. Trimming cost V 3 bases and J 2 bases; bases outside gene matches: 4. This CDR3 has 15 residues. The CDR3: CASSEGGGYTDTQYF. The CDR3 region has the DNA TGTGCCAGCAGTGAGGGCGGGGGGTACACAGATACGCAGTATTTT.

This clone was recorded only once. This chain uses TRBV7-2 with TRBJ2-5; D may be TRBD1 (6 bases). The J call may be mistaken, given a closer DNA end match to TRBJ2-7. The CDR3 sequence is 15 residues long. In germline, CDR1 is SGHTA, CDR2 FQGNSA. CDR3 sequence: CASSLTGLSSYEQYF. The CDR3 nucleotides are TGTGCCAGCAGCTTAACAGGGCTGAGCTCCTACGAGCAGTACTTC.

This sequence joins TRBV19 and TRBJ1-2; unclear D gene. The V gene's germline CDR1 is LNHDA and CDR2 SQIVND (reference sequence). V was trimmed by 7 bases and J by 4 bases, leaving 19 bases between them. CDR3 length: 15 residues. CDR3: CASTHPLVRGYGYTF. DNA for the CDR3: TGTGCCAGTACCCACCCTCTAGTCCGGGGCTATGGCTACACCTTC.

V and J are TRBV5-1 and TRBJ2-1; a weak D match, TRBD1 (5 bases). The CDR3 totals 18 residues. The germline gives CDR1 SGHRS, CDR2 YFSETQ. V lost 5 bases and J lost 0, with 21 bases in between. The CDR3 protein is CASRSAPAGQSSYNEQFF. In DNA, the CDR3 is TGCGCCAGCAGATCCGCTCCGGCAGGGCAAAGCTCCTACAATGAGCAGTTCTTC.

Written as DNA, the CDR3 is TGTGCCAGCAGCCTGCCACAGGTTCTGAAAGCTTTCTTT. As protein: CASSLPQVLKAFF. V gene TRBV7-6 combines with J gene TRBJ1-1; the D gene is possibly TRBD1 (5 bases). V lost 5 bases and J lost 9, with 16 bases in between. Per germline, CDR1 SGHVS and CDR2 FNYEAQ. The CDR3 is 13 residues long.